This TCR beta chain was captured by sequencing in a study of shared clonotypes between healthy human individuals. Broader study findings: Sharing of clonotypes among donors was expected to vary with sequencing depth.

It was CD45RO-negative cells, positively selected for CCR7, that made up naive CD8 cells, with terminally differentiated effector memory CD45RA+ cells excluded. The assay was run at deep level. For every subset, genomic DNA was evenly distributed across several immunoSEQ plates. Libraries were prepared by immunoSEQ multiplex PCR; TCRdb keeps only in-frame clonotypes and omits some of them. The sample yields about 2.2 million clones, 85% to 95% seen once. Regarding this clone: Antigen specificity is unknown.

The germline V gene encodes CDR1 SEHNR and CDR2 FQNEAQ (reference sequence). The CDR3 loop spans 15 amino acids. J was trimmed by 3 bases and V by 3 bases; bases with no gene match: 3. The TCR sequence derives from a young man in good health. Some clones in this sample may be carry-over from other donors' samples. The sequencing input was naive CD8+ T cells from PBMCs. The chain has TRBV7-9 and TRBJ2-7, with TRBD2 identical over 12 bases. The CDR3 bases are TGTGCCAGCAGCTTCCCACTAGCGGGAGGCTACGAGCAGTACTTC. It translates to CASSFPLAGGYEQYF.